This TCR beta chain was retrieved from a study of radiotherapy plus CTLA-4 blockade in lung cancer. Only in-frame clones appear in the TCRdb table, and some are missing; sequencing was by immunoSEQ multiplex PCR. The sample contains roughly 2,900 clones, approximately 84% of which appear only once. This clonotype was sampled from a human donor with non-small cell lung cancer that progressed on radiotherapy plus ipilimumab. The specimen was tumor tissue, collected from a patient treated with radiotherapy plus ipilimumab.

CDR3 nucleotides: TGTGCCAGCTCAGACTGGGACTCGCTTTCCTACGAGCAGTACTTC. Encoded protein: CASSDWDSLSYEQYF. This chain joins TRBV18 and TRBJ2-7; maybe TRBD2 (6 bases). This CDR3 is built from 15 residues. V lost 5 bases to trimming and J lost 1 base, with 15 bases between them. The germline gives CDR1 KGHSH, CDR2 LQKENI.